This passage covers 21 T cell receptor beta chains from one sample sequenced in a study of CD8+ T cells in alopecia areata. RNA extraction and reverse transcription yielded cDNA as sequencing template. Using immunoSEQ multiplex PCR, the repertoire was profiled, and TCRdb retains in-frame clones only, with some absent. The sample has 110,000 or so clones, around three fifths seen once. As to treatment: oral pan-JAK inhibitor, 5-10 mg twice daily. The source material was CD4+ T cells sorted from blood, sampled at week 24, from a patient treated with tofacitinib. The receptors here all came from a human donor with alopecia areata.

V gene TRBV4-3 combines with J gene TRBJ2-3; 14 bases align to TRBD2. Per germline, CDR1 LGHNA and CDR2 YSLEER. Trimming cost V 6 bases and J 3 bases; bases outside gene matches: 8. The CDR3 is 17 residues long. The CDR3 reads CASSRTSGGIFTDTQYF. In DNA, the CDR3 is TGCGCCAGCAGTAGGACTAGCGGGGGGATATTTACAGATACGCAGTATTTT.

The rearrangement joins TRBV5-1 to TRBJ1-6; possible D gene TRBD1, 5 bases. V was shortened by 0 bases and J by 7 bases, with 17 bases between the two germline ends. This CDR3 has 17 residues. Germline V gene sequence: CDR1 SGHRS, CDR2 YFSETQ. The CDR3 here is CASSLALDSQVNSPLHF. The CDR3 DNA is TGCGCCAGCAGCTTGGCCTTAGACTCACAGGTGAATTCACCCCTCCACTTT.

This clone has a handful of counts. The gene calls are TRBV9 and TRBJ2-3; 9 positions agree with TRBD1. V lost 3 bases and J lost 1; bases outside the gene matches: 0. This CDR3 contains 14 residues. Germline loops: CDR1 SGDLS, CDR2 YYNGEE. CDR3 sequence reads: CASSGTGGTDTQYF. The CDR3, as DNA: TGTGCCAGCAGCGGGACAGGGGGCACAGATACGCAGTATTTT.

This chain connects TRBV7-2 to TRBJ2-7, with 8 bases identical to TRBD1. This CDR3 has 15 amino acids. CDR1 and CDR2 (germline): SGHTA, FQGNSA. V lost 5 bases, J lost 0 bases, and 6 bases stayed unmatched. As DNA, the CDR3 is TGTGCCAGCAGCCAGGACAGGGCCAGCTCCTACGAGCAGTACTTC. Translated: CASSQDRASSYEQYF.

This sequence joins TRBV30 and TRBJ1-2, with D possibly matching TRBD1 (6 bases). Per the germline V gene, CDR1 is GTSNPN and CDR2 is SVGIG (reference sequence). The CDR3 runs 14 residues. Trimming pared 3 bases from V and 6 bases from J, leaving 17 bases between. The CDR3 spells CAWRREWGADGYTF. Here the CDR3 DNA reads TGTGCCTGGAGACGGGAGTGGGGGGCCGATGGCTACACCTTC.

About this clone itself: The junction does not match germline at one end; this may be a read error. The chain recombines TRBV30 with TRBJ1-2; D is uncertain. Germline V gives CDR1 GTSNPN, CDR2 SVGIG (reference sequence). This CDR3 is built from 12 residues. CDR3 in DNA: TGTGCCTGGAGTCTACTCGCAGGAGGCCCCCTCTTC. Translating it yields CAWSLLAGGPLF. Complete variable domain (other parts from reference TRBV30 and TRBJ1-2): SQTIHQWPATLVQPVGSPLSLECTVEGTSNPNLYWYRQAAGRGLQLLFYSVGIGQISSEVPQNLSASRPQDRQFILSSKKLLLSDSGFYLCAWSLLAGGPLFGSGTRLTVV.

This chain links TRBV5-1 with TRBJ1-1, with D maybe TRBD1 (5 bases). Germline V gene lookup returns CDR1 SGHRS and CDR2 YFSETQ. The V end lost 4 bases, the J end lost 7 bases, and 17 bases lay between the germline ends. This CDR3 is built from 14 residues. CDR3 nucleotides: TGCGCCAGCAGCGCGGGGACGCCCGAGGGTGAAGCTTTCTTT. Amino acid sequence: CASSAGTPEGEAFF.

The chain joins TRBV20-1 to TRBJ2-3; D remains unclear. Germline assignment: CDR1 DFQATT and CDR2 SNEGSKA (reference sequence). CDR3 length: 11 residues. Between the trimmed V and J ends, which lost 5 bases and 3 bases, there was a span of 6 bases. CDR3 amino acids: CSAPRTDTQYF. The CDR3 bases are TGCAGTGCTCCTAGGACAGATACGCAGTATTTT.

The chain employs TRBV5-1 and TRBJ2-1; 10 bases align to TRBD2. Germline trimming cut 4 bases from V and 6 bases from J; bases unmatched to any gene: 7. CDR1 and CDR2 from the germline V gene are SGHRS and YFSETQ. This CDR3 region has 15 residues. The CDR3 loop is CASSQTSGAANEQFF. The CDR3 coding sequence is TGCGCCAGCAGCCAAACTAGCGGGGCCGCCAATGAGCAGTTCTTC.

The rearrangement joins TRBV5-6 to TRBJ1-5; tentative D call: TRBD1 (6 bases). The germline CDR1 and CDR2 sequences are SGHDT and YYEEEE. V dropped 2 bases and J dropped 4 bases, with 10 bases sitting between them. The CDR3 length is 14 residues. The chain's CDR3 is CASSFDRRNQPQHF. DNA for the CDR3: TGTGCCAGCAGCTTCGACAGGAGAAATCAGCCCCAGCATTTT.

This chain joins TRBV29-1 and TRBJ2-5, with D possibly being TRBD1 or TRBD2 (7 bases each). V lost 0 bases, J lost 8 bases, and 31 bases lay in between. This CDR3 has 19 amino acids. Germline V gene sequence: CDR1 SQVTM, CDR2 ANQGSEA. The CDR3 sequence is CSVEDLTGLAGDMWGTQYF. The CDR3 DNA reads TGCAGCGTTGAAGATCTGACAGGGTTGGCGGGGGACATGTGGGGAACCCAGTACTTC.

The chain joins TRBV7-2 to TRBJ1-2; D gene uncertain. CDR1 and CDR2 from the germline V gene are SGHTA and FQGNSA. Trimming shortened V by 7 bases and J by 1 base, and 22 bases separated the two germline ends. CDR3 length: 17 amino acids. The CDR3 region is CASTLPEEGILNYGYTF. As DNA, the CDR3 is TGTGCCAGCACTCTTCCCGAGGAGGGCATCCTTAACTATGGCTACACCTTC.

The chain employs TRBV29-1 and TRBJ1-4, with D unclear. Trimming removed 3 bases at V and 8 bases at J, with 7 bases between. This CDR3 has 11 residues. Germline CDR1 is SQVTM and CDR2 is ANQGSEA. CDR3 sequence (DNA): TGCAGCGTTGATGCAGGAGAAAAACTGTTTTTT. This gives the protein CSVDAGEKLFF. The full variable domain, in which reference TRBV29-1 and TRBJ1-4 provide the parts outside the CDR3, is SAVISQKPSRDICQRGTSLTIQCQVDSQVTMMFWYRQQPGQSLTLIATANQGSEATYESGFVIDKFPISRPNLTFSTLTVSNMSPEDSSIYLCSVDAGEKLFFGSGTQLSVL.

V gene TRBV5-4 combines with J gene TRBJ1-1; no reliable D call. The V and J ends lost 2 bases and 1 base respectively, with 6 bases between them. CDR1 and CDR2 from the germline V gene are SGHNT and YYREEE (reference sequence). The CDR3 length is 13 residues. The CDR3 DNA reads TGTGCCAGCAGCTTCACAGAGAACACTGAAGCTTTCTTT. Protein sequence: CASSFTENTEAFF. The variable domain in full, with the rest retrieved from reference TRBV5-4 and TRBJ1-1, is ETGVTQSPTHLIKTRGQQVTLRCSSQSGHNTVSWYQQALGQGPQFIFQYYREEENGRGNFPPRFSGLQFPNYSSELNVNALELDDSALYLCASSFTENTEAFFGQGTRLTVV.

The rearrangement uses TRBV6-1 and TRBJ2-4; D is ambiguous. Per the germline V gene, CDR1 is MNHNS and CDR2 is SASEGT. The V end was cut by 2 bases, the J end by 0 bases, with 8 bases between. CDR3 length: 15 amino acids. CDR3 sequence: CASSETSVAKNIQYF. The CDR3 DNA reads as TGTGCCAGCAGTGAAACTTCCGTAGCCAAAAACATTCAGTACTTC.

V is TRBV6-5 and J is TRBJ2-3; TRBD2 is a possible D gene (5 bases). Germline V gene lookup returns CDR1 MNHEY and CDR2 SVGAGI. V shed 5 bases and J shed 2 bases, with 8 bases lying between them. The CDR3 runs to 13 residues. CDR3 loop: CASSSGYTDTQYF. The CDR3 coding sequence is TGTGCCAGCAGTAGCGGCTACACAGATACGCAGTATTTT.

The chain employs TRBV2 and TRBJ2-2; TRBD2 aligns across 10 bases. This CDR3 has 15 residues. Looked up from germline, CDR1 is SNHLY and CDR2 is FYNNEI. V gave up 1 base and J gave up 6 bases; unmatched junction bases: 2. In DNA form, the CDR3 reads TGTGCCAGCAGTGAAGGGCTAGCGGGGGCCGGGGAGCTGTTTTTT. It codes for CASSEGLAGAGELFF.

V gene TRBV5-1 combines with J gene TRBJ2-5; tentative D call: TRBD2 (6 bases). Germline CDR1 is SGHRS and CDR2 is YFSETQ. The CDR3 sequence is 15 residues long. V was trimmed by 0 bases and J by 1 base, leaving 10 bases between them. The chain's CDR3 is CASSLGTTIQETQYF. CDR3 sequence (DNA): TGCGCCAGCAGCTTGGGGACTACTATCCAAGAGACCCAGTACTTC.

The genes are TRBV2 and TRBJ2-1; tentatively, D is TRBD1 (6 bases). V lost 10 bases and J 4 bases, leaving 11 bases between the germline ends. Germline V lookup: CDR1 SNHLY, CDR2 FYNNEI. The CDR3 is 12 amino acids. This chain's CDR3 is CAKDRLYNEQFF. The DNA for the CDR3 is TGTGCCAAAGACAGGCTTTACAATGAGCAGTTCTTC.

This clone was seen only a few times. V and J are TRBV7-2 and TRBJ2-5, with D uncertain. V lost 2 bases to trimming and J lost 4 bases, with 5 bases between them. This CDR3 spans 12 amino acids. CDR1 is SGHTA and CDR2 is FQGNSA in the germline V gene. The CDR3 region has the DNA TGTGCCAGCAGCTTATTCTCAGAGACCCAGTACTTC. Translated: CASSLFSETQYF.

The CDR3 here is CSVGPKIFHEQFF. The CDR3 region has the DNA TGCAGCGTGGGACCCAAGATTTTCCATGAGCAGTTCTTC. The V call is TRBV29-1, the J call TRBJ2-1; the D gene could be TRBD1 or TRBD2 (5 bases each). V lost 6 bases and J lost 8, with 17 bases in between. The V gene's germline CDR1 is SQVTM and CDR2 ANQGSEA. CDR3 length: 13 residues.